The 17 T cell receptor beta chains below all came from one sample that was sequenced in a study of blood T cells in healthy people across ages. PCR was performed a second time for about 7 to 12 cycles using a sample-barcoded 5' primer and a J-beta primer mix. MiXCR, applied by TCRdb to the 5' RACE reads, yields one record per CDR3 protein. The sample contains roughly 1.9 million distinct CDR3 sequences, about two fifths of which appear only once. Sequencing used blood. These receptor sequences come from a human donor in good health.

The chain is built from TRBV7-2 and TRBJ2-1, with no clear D. Germline assignment: CDR1 SGHTA and CDR2 FQGNSA. The CDR3 contains 15 residues. Trimming removed 0 bases from V and 6 bases from J, with 12 bases in between. The CDR3 region has the DNA TGTGCCAGCAGCTTAGCGTTCGGTTCCCCCAATGAGCAGTTCTTC. Protein: CASSLAFGSPNEQFF.

The sample holds a few counts of this clonotype. The chain uses TRBV4-3 and TRBJ2-1, with TRBD1 identical over 7 bases. V shed 1 base, J shed 7 bases, and the junction held 4 bases outside the gene matches. CDR1 and CDR2 (germline): LGHNA, YSLEER. This CDR3 has 14 amino acids. The DNA of the CDR3 is TGCGCCAGCAGCCAAGTGAGGGGGCAAAATGAGCAGTTCTTC. Its translation: CASSQVRGQNEQFF.

The chain is built from TRBV7-3 and TRBJ1-1, with D unclear. The V end lost 2 bases, the J end lost 0 bases, and 10 bases lay between the germline ends. The CDR3 has 15 residues. Germline assignment: CDR1 SGHTA and CDR2 FQGTGA. CDR3 region: CASSLSVRMNTEAFF. CDR3 bases: TGTGCCAGCAGCTTATCCGTACGGATGAACACTGAAGCTTTCTTT.

The chain carries TRBV6-5 and TRBJ2-5; 11 bases are shared with TRBD2. The J call may not be correct, given that the DNA end is closer to TRBJ2-7. Germline lookup yields CDR1 MNHEY and CDR2 SVGAGI. The CDR3 loop spans 18 amino acids. CDR3 DNA sequence: TGTGCCAGCAGTTACTCGAGCCCTAGCGGGGGGCAGTACTACGAGCAGTACTTC. Its translation is CASSYSSPSGGQYYEQYF.

A few counts support this clonotype. The V gene is TRBV12-3 or TRBV12-4, the J gene TRBJ2-5, with 7 bases identical to TRBD1. The length of the CDR3 is 17 residues. The junction had 17 bases not matched to a gene; V was cut back by 5 bases and J by 5 bases. The CDR3 sequence: CASSRTHTATGVETQYF. The CDR3 DNA is TGTGCCAGCAGTCGTACCCATACGGCCACAGGGGTTGAGACCCAGTACTTC.

V usage is TRBV20-1 and J usage is TRBJ1-1; the D is unclear. Trimming removed 3 bases at V and 0 bases at J, with 11 bases between. This CDR3 region has 14 residues. Germline values: CDR1 DFQATT, CDR2 SNEGSKA (reference sequence). CDR3 DNA: TGCAGTGCTAGGAAGGACCCGATGAACACTGAAGCTTTCTTT. Its translation is CSARKDPMNTEAFF.

CDR3 nucleotide sequence: TGCAGTGCCAGCGGCACGGGGGCCTACGAGCAGTACTTC. Its translation is CSASGTGAYEQYF. The chain is built from TRBV20-1 and TRBJ2-7; TRBD2 is a possible D gene (6 bases). Germline loops: CDR1 DFQATT, CDR2 SNEGSKA (reference sequence). V lost 6 bases and J 2 bases, leaving 14 bases between the germline ends. This CDR3 comprises 13 residues.

The chain joins TRBV4-3 to TRBJ2-7; the match to TRBD2 covers 10 bases. Germline loops: CDR1 LGHNA, CDR2 YSLEER. The CDR3 has 15 amino acids. The junction had 6 bases not matched to a gene; V was cut back by 4 bases and J by 3 bases. The CDR3 reads CASSLAGTSDYEQYF. CDR3 bases: TGCGCCAGCAGCCTAGCCGGGACTAGCGACTACGAGCAGTACTTC.

The V gene is TRBV6-2 or TRBV6-3, the J gene TRBJ1-2; maybe TRBD1 (5 bases). CDR1 is MNHEY, CDR2 SVGEGT, per germline. The ends were cut back, 3 bases at V and 10 bases at J, with 12 bases in the middle. This CDR3 has 12 residues. The chain's CDR3 is CASSYPADTYTF. The CDR3 DNA is TGTGCCAGCAGTTATCCCGCGGACACCTACACCTTC.

The chain couples TRBV5-6 to TRBJ1-1; 7 bases map to TRBD1. Germline lookup yields CDR1 SGHDT and CDR2 YYEEEE. The length of the CDR3 is 15 residues. J lost 5 bases, V lost 4 bases, and 11 bases had no gene match. The CDR3 here is CASSARVRGPTEAFF. The CDR3 DNA reads as TGTGCCAGCAGCGCCAGGGTAAGGGGGCCGACTGAAGCTTTCTTT.

This clonotype appeared a few times. The CDR3 protein is CASSSHLGTEAFF. The CDR3 nucleotides are TGTGCCAGCAGTTCACACCTGGGGACTGAAGCTTTCTTT. The V gene is TRBV12-3 or TRBV12-4, the J gene TRBJ1-1; D gene uncertain. The CDR3 sequence is 13 residues long. V was trimmed by 4 bases and J by 5 bases, leaving 11 bases between them.

V is TRBV4-2 and J is TRBJ1-1; D gene ambiguous. The germline V and J ends were trimmed by 0 bases and 8 bases, with 10 bases remaining between them. The germline V gene encodes CDR1 LGHNA and CDR2 YNFKEQ. This CDR3 spans 13 amino acids. CDR3: CASSQDWAPEAFF. The CDR3 DNA sequence: TGTGCCAGCAGCCAAGATTGGGCACCGGAAGCTTTCTTT.

This clonotype was detected a few times. This chain connects TRBV15 to TRBJ1-2, with D unclear. This CDR3 contains 13 residues. CDR1 is LNHNV and CDR2 is YYDKDF in the germline V gene (reference sequence). V lost 0 bases, J lost 8 bases, and 10 bases lay in between. The CDR3 nucleotides are TGTGCCACCAGCAGAGACAAGGTCTGGGGCTACACCTTC. Encoded protein: CATSRDKVWGYTF. Filled out from reference TRBV15 and TRBJ1-2, the complete variable domain reads DAMVIQNPRYQVTQFGKPVTLSCSQTLNHNVMYWYQQKSSQAPKLLFHYYDKDFNNEADTPDNFQSRRPNTSFCFLDIRSPGLGDTAMYLCATSRDKVWGYTFGSGTRLTVV.

The chain has TRBV12-5 and TRBJ2-1, with D possibly matching TRBD2 (7 bases). The length of the CDR3 is 18 residues. Trimming stripped 0 bases from V and 4 bases from J, with 19 bases between. Looked up from germline, CDR1 is LGHNT and CDR2 is FRNRAP. In DNA form, the CDR3 reads TGTGCTAGTGGTTTGGTATTAGGGGGGAGGGGGGTGTACAATGAGCAGTTCTTC. Translated, it gives CASGLVLGGRGVYNEQFF.

This clonotype was seen a single time. J is TRBJ1-1 and V is TRBV20-1; the D is unclear. V dropped 2 bases and J dropped 4 bases, with 14 bases sitting between them. CDR3 length: 14 residues. Germline V gives CDR1 DFQATT, CDR2 SNEGSKA (reference sequence). The CDR3 DNA reads TGCAGTGCTAGAAAAGATCTTCAGAGCACTGAAGCTTTCTTT. It yields the protein CSARKDLQSTEAFF.

The V call is TRBV28, the J call TRBJ2-5; 10 bases line up with TRBD1. The CDR3 consists of 15 residues. Germline-derived CDR1 and CDR2 are MDHEN and SYDVKM. The J segment lost 4 bases and the V segment lost 6 bases, leaving 8 bases of the junction unmatched. CDR3 in amino acids: CASRRDRGWGETQYF. DNA of the CDR3: TGTGCCAGCAGGCGGGACAGGGGTTGGGGAGAGACCCAGTACTTC.

This chain links TRBV6-5 with TRBJ2-4; D is ambiguous. The tail of the sequence fits TRBJ2-7 better, so the J call may be wrong. The CDR3 runs to 13 residues. Germline V gene data show CDR1 as MNHEY and CDR2 as SVGAGI. The CDR3 DNA sequence: TGTGCCAGCAGCCGAAATCATGGAGACGAGCAGTACTTC. Translation: CASSRNHGDEQYF.